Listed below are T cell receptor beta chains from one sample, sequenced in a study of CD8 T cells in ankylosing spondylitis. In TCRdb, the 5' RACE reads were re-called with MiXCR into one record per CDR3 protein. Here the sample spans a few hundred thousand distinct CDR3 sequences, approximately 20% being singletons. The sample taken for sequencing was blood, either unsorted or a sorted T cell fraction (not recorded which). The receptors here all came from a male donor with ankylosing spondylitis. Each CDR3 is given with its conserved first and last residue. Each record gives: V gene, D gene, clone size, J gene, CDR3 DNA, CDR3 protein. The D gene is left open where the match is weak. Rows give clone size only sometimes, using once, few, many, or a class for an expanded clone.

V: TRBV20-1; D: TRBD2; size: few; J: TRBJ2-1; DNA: TGCAGTGCCGCCCGACTAGCGGGCGGTGTTGATGAGCAGTTCTTC; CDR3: CSAARLAGGVDEQFF
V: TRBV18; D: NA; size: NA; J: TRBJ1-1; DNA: TGTGCCAGCTCAAAAGACAGGTCCGAAGCTTTCTTT; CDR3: CASSKDRSEAFF
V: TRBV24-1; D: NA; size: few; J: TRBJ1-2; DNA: TGTGCCACCAGTGATCCCAGGGGTAACTATGGCTACACCTTC; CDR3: CATSDPRGNYGYTF
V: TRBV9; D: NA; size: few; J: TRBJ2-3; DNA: TGTGCCAGCAGCGTAGTCCCTAGCGGCACAGATACGCAGTATTTT; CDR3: CASSVVPSGTDTQYF
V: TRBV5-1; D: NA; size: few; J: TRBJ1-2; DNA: TGCGCCAGCAGCTACTCCTGGCAGCGCGAGGGCTACACCTTC; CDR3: CASSYSWQREGYTF
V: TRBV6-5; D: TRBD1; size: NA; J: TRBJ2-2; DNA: TGTGCCAGCAGTAACCGACAGGGACACGGGGAGCTGTTTTTT; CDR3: CASSNRQGHGELFF
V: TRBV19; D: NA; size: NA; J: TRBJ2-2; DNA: TGTGCCAGTAGTATGCTAGGCTACCGGAACACCGGGGAGCTGTTTTTT; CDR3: CASSMLGYRNTGELFF
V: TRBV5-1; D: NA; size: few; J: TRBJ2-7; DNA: TGCGCCAGCAGCTTGTCAGGGAACAGCGGAGGGATATACGAGCAGTACTTC; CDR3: CASSLSGNSGGIYEQYF
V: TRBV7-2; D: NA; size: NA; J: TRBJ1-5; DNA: TGTGCCAGCAGCCCTAGGGGGGGCAGGGGTATCAATCAGCCCCAGCATTTT; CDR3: CASSPRGGRGINQPQHF
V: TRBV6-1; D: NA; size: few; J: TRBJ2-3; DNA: TGTGCCAGCAGTCCTCAGGGCCTCTTCACAGATACGCAGTATTTT; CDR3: CASSPQGLFTDTQYF
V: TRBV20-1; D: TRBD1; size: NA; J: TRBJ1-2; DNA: TGCAGTGCTAGAGCGGATTGGTCAGGGGGCGTCCTAGATGGCTACACCTTC; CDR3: CSARADWSGGVLDGYTF
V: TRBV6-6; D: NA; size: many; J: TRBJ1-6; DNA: TGTGCCAGCAGTTTAGGGGATTCACCCCTCCACTTT; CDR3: CASSLGDSPLHF
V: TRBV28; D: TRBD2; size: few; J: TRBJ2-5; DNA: TGTGCCAGCAGTCCCCCGACTAGCGGGAGACGAGAGACCCAGTACTTC; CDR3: CASSPPTSGRRETQYF
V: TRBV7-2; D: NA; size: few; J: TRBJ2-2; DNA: TGTGCCAGCAGCGACTACAACACCGGGGAGCTGTTTTTT; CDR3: CASSDYNTGELFF
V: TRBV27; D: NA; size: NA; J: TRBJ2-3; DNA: TGTGCCAGCAGTTTAGTTCTAGGTCGAGATACGCAGTATTTT; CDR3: CASSLVLGRDTQYF
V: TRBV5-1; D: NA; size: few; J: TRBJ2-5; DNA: TGCGCCAGCAGACCGGGGGTTTCGAGAGAGACCCAGTACTTC; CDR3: CASRPGVSRETQYF
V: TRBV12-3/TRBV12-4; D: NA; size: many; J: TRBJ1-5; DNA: TGTGCCAGCAGTTCCTCAGGACAGCACCAGCCCCAGCATTTT; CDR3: CASSSSGQHQPQHF
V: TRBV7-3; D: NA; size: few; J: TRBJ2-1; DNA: TGTGCCAGCAGCTTACCAGGGGCCTACAATGAGCAGTTCTTC; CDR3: CASSLPGAYNEQFF
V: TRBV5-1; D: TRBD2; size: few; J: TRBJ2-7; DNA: TGCGCCAGCAGCTTTGGGTCTAGCGGATACGAGCAGTACTTC; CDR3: CASSFGSSGYEQYF
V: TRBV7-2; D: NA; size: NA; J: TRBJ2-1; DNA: TGTGCCAGCAGCTGGTCGGCGACTGGCAATGAGCAGTTCTTC; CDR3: CASSWSATGNEQFF
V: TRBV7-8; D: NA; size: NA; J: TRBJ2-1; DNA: TGTGCCAGCAGCTTAGTTTCGGCGACTTACAATGAGCAGTTCTTC; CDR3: CASSLVSATYNEQFF
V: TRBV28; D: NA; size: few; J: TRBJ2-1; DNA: TGTGCCAGCAGTTTATCGGGACGGAGCTCCTACAATGAGCAGTTCTTC; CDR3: CASSLSGRSSYNEQFF
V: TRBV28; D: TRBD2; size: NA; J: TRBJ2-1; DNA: TGTGCCAGCAGTGCTACTAGCGGGAGGGTCGATGAGCAGTTCTTC; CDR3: CASSATSGRVDEQFF
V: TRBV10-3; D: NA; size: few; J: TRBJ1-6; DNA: TGTGCCATCAGTCCGCAGGGTTTACTTAATAATTCACCCCTCCACTTT; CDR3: CAISPQGLLNNSPLHF
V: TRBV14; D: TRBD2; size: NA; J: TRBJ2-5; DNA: TGTGCCAGCAGCCCAGCGGGAGAAGAGACCCAGTACTTC; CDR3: CASSPAGEETQYF
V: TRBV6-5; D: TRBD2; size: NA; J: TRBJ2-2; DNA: TGTGCCAGCAGTTCGCTAGGACTAGCGGGATTGGCCGGGGAGCTGTTTTTT; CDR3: CASSSLGLAGLAGELFF
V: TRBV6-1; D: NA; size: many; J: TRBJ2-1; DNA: TGTGCCAGCAGTGAATCTGAGGACCCGCCCGGTGAGCAGTTCTTC; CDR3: CASSESEDPPGEQFF
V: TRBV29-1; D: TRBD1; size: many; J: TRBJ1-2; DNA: TGCAGCGTTGAAGTCCTTGGGACAGGGTATGGCTACACCTTC; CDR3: CSVEVLGTGYGYTF
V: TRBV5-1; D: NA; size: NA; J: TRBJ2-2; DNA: TGCGCCAGCAGCTTGGTTTTCGGGGTCGGGACCGACACCGGGGAGCTGTTTTTT; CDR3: CASSLVFGVGTDTGELFF
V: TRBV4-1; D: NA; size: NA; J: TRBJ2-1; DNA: TGCGCCAGCAGCCGCTCGAGGGGTAAAGTCTACAATGAGCAGTTCTTC; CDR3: CASSRSRGKVYNEQFF
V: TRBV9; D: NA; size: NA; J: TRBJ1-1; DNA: TGTGCCAGCAGCGGTCTGGGGGACGGGGACACTGAAGCTTTCTTT; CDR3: CASSGLGDGDTEAFF
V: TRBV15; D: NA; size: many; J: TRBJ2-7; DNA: TGTGCCACCAGCAGAGACCCGGGAGAAGGCTACGAGCAGTACTTC; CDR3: CATSRDPGEGYEQYF
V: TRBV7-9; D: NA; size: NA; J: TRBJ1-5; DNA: TGTGCCAGCAGCTTAGGTTACGGGAATGATCAGCCCCAGCATTTT; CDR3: CASSLGYGNDQPQHF
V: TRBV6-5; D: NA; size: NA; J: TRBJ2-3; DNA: TGTGCCAGCAGTTTCGCTAGCGCCGGGGGAGCAGATACGCAGTATTTT; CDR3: CASSFASAGGADTQYF
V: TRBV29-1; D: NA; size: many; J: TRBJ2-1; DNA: TGCAGCAGAGGGAGCTCCTACAATGAGCAGTTCTTC; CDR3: CSRGSSYNEQFF
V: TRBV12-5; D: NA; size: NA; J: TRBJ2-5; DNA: TGTGCTAGTGGTTTGGTAAATCTAACAGGAGGGTACCAAGAGACCCAGTACTTC; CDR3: CASGLVNLTGGYQETQYF
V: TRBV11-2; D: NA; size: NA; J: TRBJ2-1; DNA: TGTGCCAGCAGCCTGGGACATGGATTATACAATGAGCAGTTCTTC; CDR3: CASSLGHGLYNEQFF
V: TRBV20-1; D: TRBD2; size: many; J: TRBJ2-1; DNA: TGCAGTGCTACGAGGACTAGCGGCTACAATGAGCAGTTCTTC; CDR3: CSATRTSGYNEQFF
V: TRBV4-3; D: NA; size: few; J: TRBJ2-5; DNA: TGCGCCAGCAGCCAAGGGGGGGGCCTCCAGGAGACCCAGTACTTC; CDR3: CASSQGGGLQETQYF
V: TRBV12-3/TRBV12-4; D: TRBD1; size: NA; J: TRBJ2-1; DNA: TGTGCCAGCACGCCGGGGACAGGGCCCTCCAATGAGCAGTTCTTC; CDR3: CASTPGTGPSNEQFF
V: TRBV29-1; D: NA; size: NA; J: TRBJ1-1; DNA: TGCAGCGCCGCCCCTAGAGACACTGAAGCTTTCTTT; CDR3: CSAAPRDTEAFF
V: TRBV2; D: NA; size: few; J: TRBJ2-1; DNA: TGTGCCAGCCGACGAGTGGGAGGTTCCAATGAGCAGTTCTTC; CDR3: CASRRVGGSNEQFF
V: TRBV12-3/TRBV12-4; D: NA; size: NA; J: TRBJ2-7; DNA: TGTGCCAGCAGCTTAACATGGGTGGAGCAGTACTTC; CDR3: CASSLTWVEQYF
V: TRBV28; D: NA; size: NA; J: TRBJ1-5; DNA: TGTGCCAGCAGTTCCGGGCCAACCCTTGACAACTTCAATCAGCCCCAGCATTTT; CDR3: CASSSGPTLDNFNQPQHF
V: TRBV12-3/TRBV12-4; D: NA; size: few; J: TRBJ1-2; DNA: TGTGCCAGCACTCCGTCGGGGGACTATGGCTACACCTTC; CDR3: CASTPSGDYGYTF
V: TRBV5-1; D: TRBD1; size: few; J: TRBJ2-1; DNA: TGCGCCAGCAGCGGACAGGGATCCTACAATGAGCAGTTCTTC; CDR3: CASSGQGSYNEQFF
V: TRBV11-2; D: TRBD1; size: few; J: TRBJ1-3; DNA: TGTGCCAGCAGCCCGGACAGGGGGAATGGAAACACCATATATTTT; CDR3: CASSPDRGNGNTIYF